A single sample is the source of the 28 T cell receptor beta chains below, sequenced in a study of T cell repertoires in cytomegalovirus infection. TCRdb re-analysed the reads in MiXCR, keeping a single row per CDR3 protein. The sample yields about 78,000 distinct CDR3 sequences, roughly 37% seen once. What these receptors recognize is not known. The input for sequencing was CD8+ T cells from cultured PBMCs, taken from culture after CMV antigen stimulation. These receptors were collected from a human donor in good health (CMV status not recorded). Some clones in this sample may be carry-over from other donors' samples.

The V gene is TRBV6-5, the J gene TRBJ1-2; D gene ambiguous. With 0 bases removed from V and 8 bases from J, the gap between germline ends came to 16 bases. The CDR3 covers 15 residues. Germline V lookup: CDR1 MNHEY, CDR2 SVGAGI. CDR3 bases: TGTGCCAGCAGTTACTCCTCTGCACCCAGAGGGGGCTACACCTTC. Protein: CASSYSSAPRGGYTF.

The chain couples TRBV6-1 to TRBJ1-1, with 7 bases aligning to TRBD1. V was pared by 2 bases and J by 1 base, with 1 base of the junction left unmatched. Germline V gives CDR1 MNHNS, CDR2 SASEGT. The CDR3 has 14 amino acids. The CDR3 protein is CASSEWTGNTEAFF. The CDR3, as DNA: TGTGCCAGCAGTGAATGGACAGGGAACACTGAAGCTTTCTTT.

There are a few counts of this clonotype. The V gene is TRBV15, the J gene TRBJ1-2; D not resolved. V was clipped by 0 bases and J by 5 bases, with 7 bases between them. This CDR3 spans 13 amino acids. CDR1 is LNHNV, CDR2 YYDKDF, per germline (reference sequence). DNA for the CDR3: TGTGCCACCAGCAGAGAGGGTGGATATGGCTACACCTTC. Translating gives CATSREGGYGYTF.

The chain carries TRBV7-9 and TRBJ2-1, with 8 bases fitting TRBD2. The CDR3 runs to 14 residues. From germline, CDR1 is SEHNR and CDR2 FQNEAQ (reference sequence). V shed 5 bases and J 8 bases; nucleotides not matched to a gene: 8. The CDR3 spells CASSLIAGRDEQFF. CDR3 DNA sequence: TGTGCCAGCAGCCTAATAGCGGGGAGGGATGAGCAGTTCTTC.

V gene TRBV6-1 combines with J gene TRBJ1-5; unclear D gene. This CDR3 comprises 16 residues. Germline V gene sequence: CDR1 MNHNS, CDR2 SASEGT. V was cut by 3 bases and J by 0 bases, with 12 bases left in between. CDR3 residues: CASSEAPGYSNQPQHF. The CDR3 nucleotides read TGTGCCAGCAGTGAGGCCCCAGGCTATAGCAATCAGCCCCAGCATTTT.

In its sample, this clonotype was seen a few times. CDR3 sequence reads: CASSGPSGGNSETQYF. CDR3 sequence (DNA): TGTGCCAGCAGCGGACCTAGCGGGGGGAACTCAGAGACCCAGTACTTC. This chain connects TRBV5-6 to TRBJ2-5, with 11 nucleotides matching TRBD2. The CDR3 has 16 amino acids. Germline CDR1 and CDR2: SGHDT and YYEEEE. V trimming: 4 bases; J trimming: 4 bases; junction bases outside the gene matches: 9.

The gene calls are TRBV4-2 and TRBJ2-3; 10 bases align to TRBD2. The CDR3 spans 16 residues. Germline V gene sequence: CDR1 LGHNA, CDR2 YNFKEQ. The J segment lost 0 bases and the V segment lost 4 bases, leaving 4 bases of the junction unmatched. CDR3 loop: CASSPQRGGSTDTQYF. Here the CDR3 DNA reads TGTGCCAGCAGCCCCCAGCGGGGGGGTAGCACAGATACGCAGTATTTT.

This clonotype was recorded a few times. The CDR3, as DNA: TGTGCCAGCAGTTCAACTAGCGGGGTGGGAGATACGCAGTATTTT. It yields the protein CASSSTSGVGDTQYF. This chain uses TRBV27 with TRBJ2-3, with TRBD2 identical over 10 bases. This CDR3 has 15 residues. The V gene's germline CDR1 is MNHEY and CDR2 SMNVEV (reference sequence). With V trimmed by 4 bases and J by 5 bases, 6 bases remained unmatched.

The chain employs TRBV4-1 and TRBJ1-1; a weak D match, TRBD1 (5 bases). CDR3 length: 14 amino acids. Trimming pared 3 bases from V and 6 bases from J, leaving 14 bases between. Germline V CDR1 and CDR2: MGHRA, YSYEKL. CDR3 loop: CASSQEGLGAEAFF. DNA for the CDR3: TGCGCCAGCAGCCAGGAGGGGCTTGGGGCTGAAGCTTTCTTT.

The chain has TRBV5-5 and TRBJ2-1, with D perhaps given as TRBD1 or TRBD2 (5 bases each). V gave up 0 bases and J gave up 4 bases, with 8 bases separating them. Germline assignment: CDR1 SGHKS and CDR2 YYEKEE (reference sequence). The CDR3 is 14 residues long. CDR3 sequence (DNA): TGTGCCAGCAGCTTGGTGGGGGAATACAATGAGCAGTTCTTC. Translated: CASSLVGEYNEQFF.

This clonotype occurred many times. The V gene is TRBV7-2, the J gene TRBJ2-5; D remains ambiguous. V shed 1 base and J shed 5 bases, with 11 bases lying between them. The CDR3 contains 14 residues. CDR1 is SGHTA, CDR2 FQGNSA, per germline. CDR3: CASSLDVMVETQYF. CDR3 coding DNA: TGTGCCAGCAGCTTAGATGTCATGGTTGAGACCCAGTACTTC.

The chain is built from TRBV7-4 and TRBJ2-1; D remains unclear. Germline V gene sequence: CDR1 SGHVT, CDR2 SQSDAQ. The CDR3 consists of 16 residues. V gave up 5 bases and J gave up 3 bases, with 17 bases separating them. The CDR3 spells CASSPRYGADYNEQFF. CDR3 nucleotide sequence: TGTGCCAGCAGCCCTCGCTACGGCGCGGACTACAATGAGCAGTTCTTC.

This clonotype showed up just a few times. Germline and junction disagree at one end, which may indicate a read error. The V and J genes are TRBV28 and TRBJ1-4; 7 nucleotides match TRBD1. Germline V gene data show CDR1 as MDHEN and CDR2 as SYDVKM. The CDR3 covers 16 residues. DNA for the CDR3: TGTGCCGGCAGTCGACAGGGCTCCTTAGCTAATGAAAAACTGTTTTTT. It translates to CAGSRQGSLANEKLFF. Full variable domain (missing parts from reference TRBV28 and TRBJ1-4): DVKVTQSSRYLVKRTGEKVFLECVQDMDHENMFWYRQDPGLGLRLIYFSYDVKMKEKGDIPEGYSVSREKKERFSLILESASTNQTSMYLCAGSRQGSLANEKLFFGSGTQLSVL.

The table lists this clonotype with a few counts. In nucleotides, the CDR3 is TGTGCCAGCAGTTACTTGGGGTTCATGAACACTGAAGCTTTCTTT. Translating gives CASSYLGFMNTEAFF. This chain joins TRBV6-2 or TRBV6-3 and TRBJ1-1; D uncertain. Germline V CDR1 and CDR2: MNHEY, SVGEGT. Between the trimmed V and J ends, which lost 1 base and 0 bases, there was a span of 9 bases. The CDR3 is made up of 15 amino acids.

This sequence joins TRBV20-1 and TRBJ2-7; D may be TRBD1 or TRBD2 (6 bases each). The CDR3 is 14 residues long. CDR1 DFQATT and CDR2 SNEGSKA come from the germline V gene (reference sequence). V lost 0 bases, J lost 3 bases, and 12 bases lay in between. The CDR3, as DNA: TGCAGTGCTAGAGATAAGGGGGGAGGCTACGAGCAGTACTTC. Amino acid sequence: CSARDKGGGYEQYF.

In its sample, this clonotype was seen a few times. The genes are TRBV7-6 and TRBJ1-1; TRBD1 agrees at 7 bases. V shed 5 bases and J 6 bases; nucleotides not matched to a gene: 9. The CDR3 contains 14 residues. Germline V gives CDR1 SGHVS, CDR2 FNYEAQ. CDR3 bases: TGTGCCAGCAGCCAGGCAGGGGGTACTTCTGAAGCTTTCTTT. Its translation: CASSQAGGTSEAFF.

This chain connects TRBV7-8 to TRBJ1-1, with 8 bases matching TRBD1. V gave up 5 bases and J gave up 1 base; unmatched junction bases: 12. This CDR3 is built from 17 residues. Germline V gene data show CDR1 as SGHVS and CDR2 as FQNEAQ. This CDR3 is CASSPSPDRGRNTEAFF. The DNA of the CDR3 is TGTGCCAGCAGCCCGAGTCCCGACAGGGGCCGGAACACTGAAGCTTTCTTT. The full variable domain, its missing parts supplied by reference TRBV7-8 and TRBJ1-1, is GAGVSQSPRYKVAKRGQDVALRCDPISGHVSLFWYQQALGQGPEFLTYFQNEAQLDKSGLPSDRFFAERPEGSVSTLKIQRTQQEDSAVYLCASSPSPDRGRNTEAFFGQGTRLTVV.

The chain links TRBV6-2 or TRBV6-3 to TRBJ1-5, with 8 bases matching TRBD1. The CDR3 has 19 amino acids. Germline V gene sequence: CDR1 MNHEY, CDR2 SVGEGT. J lost 4 bases, V lost 0 bases, and 14 bases had no gene match. DNA of the CDR3: TGTGCCAGCAGTTACTCGATCCAGGGGGCCATCGGGATTAATCAGCCCCAGCATTTT. Its translation: CASSYSIQGAIGINQPQHF.

The chain has TRBV27 and TRBJ2-3; D uncertain. Trimming left V 5 bases short and J 1 base short, with 16 bases between. The CDR3 consists of 16 residues. Germline V gene lookup returns CDR1 MNHEY and CDR2 SMNVEV (reference sequence). The CDR3 spells CASSPQTARGTDTQYF. CDR3 bases: TGTGCCAGCAGTCCCCAGACTGCTCGGGGCACAGATACGCAGTATTTT.

This sequence joins TRBV12-3 or TRBV12-4 and TRBJ1-5, with D possibly matching TRBD1 (5 bases). The V and J ends lost 3 bases and 5 bases respectively, with 14 bases between them. The CDR3 has 15 amino acids. The CDR3 DNA sequence: TGTGCCAGCAGTTTTAAGGGGTGGGTCGATCAGCCCCAGCATTTT. It codes for CASSFKGWVDQPQHF.

This chain links TRBV20-1 with TRBJ1-6; 10 bases map to TRBD1. Germline V gene lookup returns CDR1 DFQATT and CDR2 SNEGSKA (reference sequence). J was trimmed by 4 bases and V by 1 base; bases with no gene match: 7. The CDR3 is 17 residues long. This CDR3 is CSARVLDRGGYNSPLHF. The CDR3 DNA reads as TGCAGTGCTAGAGTTTTGGACAGGGGGGGATATAATTCACCCCTCCACTTT.

The rearrangement uses TRBV27 and TRBJ1-1; possible D gene TRBD1, 6 bases. The germline CDR1 and CDR2 sequences are MNHEY and SMNVEV (reference sequence). The CDR3 totals 15 residues. Trimming cost V 5 bases and J 4 bases, with 17 bases left between them. The CDR3 nucleotides read TGTGCCAGCAGTCTTATACAGGGAAGGGGCACTGAAGCTTTCTTT. It is translated as CASSLIQGRGTEAFF.

The CDR3 sequence is CASSSGQGIDEQYF. CDR3 DNA: TGTGCCAGCAGCTCGGGACAGGGGATCGACGAGCAGTACTTC. V gene TRBV7-6 combines with J gene TRBJ2-7; 10 nucleotides match TRBD1. CDR1 is SGHVS, CDR2 FNYEAQ, per germline. V was pared by 4 bases and J by 5 bases, with 5 bases of the junction left unmatched. There are 14 residues in the CDR3.

This chain uses TRBV12-3 or TRBV12-4 with TRBJ1-5, with a weak D call TRBD1 (6 bases). The length of the CDR3 is 19 residues. V was clipped by 5 bases and J by 11 bases, with 34 bases between them. Written as DNA, the CDR3 is TGTGCCAGCAGTCCGAACCCCGGGGGCCAAGGGACCGGTAGTCCATCCCAGCATTTT. Translated, it gives CASSPNPGGQGTGSPSQHF.

In this sample, this clonotype turned up a few times. The V gene is TRBV7-2, the J gene TRBJ1-6; D unresolved. The V gene lost 3 bases and the J gene lost 6 bases, with 6 bases spanning the gap. This CDR3 comprises 13 residues. The germline V gene encodes CDR1 SGHTA and CDR2 FQGNSA. Written as DNA, the CDR3 is TGTGCCAGCAGCTTTGAACCTAATTCACCCCTCCACTTT. Translated, it gives CASSFEPNSPLHF.

The gene calls are TRBV7-9 and TRBJ2-7, with 9 bases aligning to TRBD1. From germline, CDR1 is SEHNR and CDR2 FQNEAQ (reference sequence). The CDR3 runs to 13 residues. V trimming: 4 bases; J trimming: 6 bases; junction bases outside the gene matches: 4. The CDR3 coding sequence is TGTGCCAGCAGCTATGGGACAGGGAGCGAGCAGTACTTC. Translating it yields CASSYGTGSEQYF.

This clonotype has more than one count but fewer than ten. The chain carries TRBV7-9 and TRBJ1-1; D unresolved. The CDR3 is 12 residues long. V lost 4 bases and J lost 1, with 4 bases in between. Looked up from germline, CDR1 is SEHNR and CDR2 is FQNEAQ (reference sequence). The CDR3 nucleotides read TGTGCCAGCAGCTACCGGAACACTGAAGCTTTCTTT. Translated: CASSYRNTEAFF.

This clonotype was detected only a few times. The chain has TRBV6-5 and TRBJ2-3; D not certain. V lost 0 bases and J 7 bases, leaving 8 bases between the germline ends. There are 13 residues in the CDR3. Germline V gene data show CDR1 as MNHEY and CDR2 as SVGAGI. CDR3 region: CASSYSIGNTQYF. In DNA form, the CDR3 reads TGTGCCAGCAGTTACTCGATTGGTAATACGCAGTATTTT.